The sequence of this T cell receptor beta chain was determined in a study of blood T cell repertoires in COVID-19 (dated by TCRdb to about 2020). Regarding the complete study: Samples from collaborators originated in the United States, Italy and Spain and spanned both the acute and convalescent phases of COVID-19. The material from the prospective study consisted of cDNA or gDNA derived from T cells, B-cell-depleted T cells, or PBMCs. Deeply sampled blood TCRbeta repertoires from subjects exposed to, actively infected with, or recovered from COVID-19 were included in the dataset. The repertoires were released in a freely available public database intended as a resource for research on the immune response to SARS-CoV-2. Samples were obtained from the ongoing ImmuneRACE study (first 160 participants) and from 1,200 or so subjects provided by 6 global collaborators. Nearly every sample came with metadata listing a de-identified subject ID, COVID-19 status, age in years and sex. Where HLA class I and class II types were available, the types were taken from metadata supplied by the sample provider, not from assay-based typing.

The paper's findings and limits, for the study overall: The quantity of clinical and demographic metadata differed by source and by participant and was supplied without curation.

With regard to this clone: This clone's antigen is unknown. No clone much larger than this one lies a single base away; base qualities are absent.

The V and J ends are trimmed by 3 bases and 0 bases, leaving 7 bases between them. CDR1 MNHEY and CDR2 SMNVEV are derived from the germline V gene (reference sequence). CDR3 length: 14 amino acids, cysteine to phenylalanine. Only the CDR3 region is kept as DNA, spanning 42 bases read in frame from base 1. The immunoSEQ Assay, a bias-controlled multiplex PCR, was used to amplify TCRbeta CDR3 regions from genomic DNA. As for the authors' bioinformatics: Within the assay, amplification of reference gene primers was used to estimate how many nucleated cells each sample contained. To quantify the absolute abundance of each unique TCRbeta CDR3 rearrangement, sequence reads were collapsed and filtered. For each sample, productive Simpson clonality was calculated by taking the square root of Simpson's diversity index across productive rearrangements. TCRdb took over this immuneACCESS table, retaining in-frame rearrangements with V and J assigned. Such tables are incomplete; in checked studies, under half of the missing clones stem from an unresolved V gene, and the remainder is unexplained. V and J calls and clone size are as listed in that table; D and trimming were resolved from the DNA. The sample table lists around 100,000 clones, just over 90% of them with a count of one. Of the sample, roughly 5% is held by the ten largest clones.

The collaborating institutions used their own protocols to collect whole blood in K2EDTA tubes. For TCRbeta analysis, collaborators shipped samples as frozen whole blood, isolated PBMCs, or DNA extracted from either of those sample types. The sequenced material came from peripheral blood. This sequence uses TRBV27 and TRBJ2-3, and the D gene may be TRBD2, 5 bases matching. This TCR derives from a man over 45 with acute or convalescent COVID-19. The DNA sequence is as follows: TGTGCCAGCAGTTTTGGGAGAAGCACAGATACGCAGTATTTT. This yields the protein CASSFGRSTDTQYF.